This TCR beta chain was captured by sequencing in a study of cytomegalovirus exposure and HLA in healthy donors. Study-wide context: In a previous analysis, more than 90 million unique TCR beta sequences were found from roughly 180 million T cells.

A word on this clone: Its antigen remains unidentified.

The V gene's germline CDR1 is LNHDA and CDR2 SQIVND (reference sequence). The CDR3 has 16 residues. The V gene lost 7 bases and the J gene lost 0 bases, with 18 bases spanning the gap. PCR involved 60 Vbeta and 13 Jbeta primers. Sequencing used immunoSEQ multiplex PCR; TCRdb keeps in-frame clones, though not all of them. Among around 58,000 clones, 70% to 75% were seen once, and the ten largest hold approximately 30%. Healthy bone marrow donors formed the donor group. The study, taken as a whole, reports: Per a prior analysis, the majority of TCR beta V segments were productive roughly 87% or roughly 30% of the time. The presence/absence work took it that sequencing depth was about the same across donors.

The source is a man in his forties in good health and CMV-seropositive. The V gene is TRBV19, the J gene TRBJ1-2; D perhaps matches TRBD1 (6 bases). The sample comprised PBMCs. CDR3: CASKGTNQGTNYGYTF. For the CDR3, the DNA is TGTGCCAGTAAAGGGACAAATCAGGGGACTAACTATGGCTACACCTTC.